This T cell receptor beta chain was recorded in a study of cytomegalovirus exposure and HLA in healthy donors. Findings and limits, study-wide: The authors assumed roughly uniform sequencing depth across donors for presence/absence analyses.

The PCR was carried out with 60 Vbeta primers and 13 Jbeta primers. Clones were sequenced by immunoSEQ multiplex PCR, and TCRdb holds only the in-frame ones, with some missing. Seen here are roughly 120,000 clones, 82% observed once, and the top ten hold roughly 2.6%. Details on this clone: Its matching antigen is unknown.

The CDR3 is 16 residues long. CDR1 and CDR2 (germline): SNHLY, FYNNEI. The ends were cut back, 6 bases at V and 10 bases at J, with 25 bases in the middle. The material sequenced was PBMCs. The chain uses TRBV2 and TRBJ2-1, with D maybe TRBD1 (8 bases). The sequence came from a woman aged 18-35 years in good health and CMV-seronegative. The CDR3 here is CASSGGTGGVLGEQFF. In DNA form, the CDR3 reads TGTGCCAGCAGCGGGGGGACAGGTGGGGTTTTAGGGGAGCAGTTCTTC. The full variable domain, with the rest looked up from reference TRBV2 and TRBJ2-1, is EPEVTQTPSHQVTQMGQEVILRCVPISNHLYFYWYRQILGQKVEFLVSFYNNEISEKSEIFDDQFSVERPDGSNFTLKIRSTKLEDSAMYFCASSGGTGGVLGEQFFGPGTRLTVL.